The next 20 T cell receptor beta chains were all read from a single sample in a study of monozygotic twins with inflammatory bowel disease. Each CDR3 protein gets one entry in TCRdb, which reprocessed the 5' RACE reads and gives no DNA. The specimen's table records some 200,000 distinct CDR3 sequences. Sequencing input: blood. These receptors all come from a human donor with ulcerative colitis or Crohn's disease, or a healthy co-twin of an affected twin (not recorded which).

The rearrangement joins TRBV7-2 to TRBJ1-2; TCRdb gives TRBD1 as the D gene, but with no DNA this cannot be confirmed. The CDR3 has 15 amino acids. Germline V CDR1 and CDR2: SGHTA, FQGNSA. CDR3 loop: CASSSARSGFYGYTF.

The J gene is TRBJ1-1, the V gene TRBV29-1. CDR1 and CDR2 from the germline V gene are SQVTM and ANQGSEA. The length of the CDR3 is 13 residues. The CDR3 region is CSGTGFMNTEAFF.

The rearrangement uses TRBV5-6 and TRBJ2-3; TCRdb outputs TRBD2, but without DNA this stays unchecked. Per the germline V gene, CDR1 is SGHDT and CDR2 is YYEEEE. The CDR3 covers 13 residues. The CDR3 spells CASSPAGGDTQYF. Looking up the rest from reference TRBV5-6 and TRBJ2-3 gives the full variable domain: DAGVTQSPTHLIKTRGQQVTLRCSPKSGHDTVSWYQQALGQGPQFIFQYYEEEERQRGNFPDRFSGHQFPNYSSELNVNALLLGDSALYLCASSPAGGDTQYFGPGTRLTVL.

The rearrangement joins TRBV7-9 to TRBJ2-5; the D call from TCRdb, TRBD1, cannot be confirmed without DNA. Germline V gene lookup returns CDR1 SEHNR and CDR2 FQNEAQ (reference sequence). CDR3 size: 15 residues. The CDR3 is CASSFGQGAEETQYF.

The rearrangement uses TRBV6-5 and TRBJ2-5. This CDR3 spans 14 amino acids. Germline V gives CDR1 MNHEY, CDR2 SVGAGI. The CDR3 loop is CASRTMVGQETQYF.

The V and J genes are TRBV29-1 and TRBJ2-2; the D call of TRBD2 rests on TCRdb alone, since no DNA is present to check it. Germline lookup yields CDR1 SQVTM and CDR2 ANQGSEA. This CDR3 spans 15 amino acids. CDR3: CSVEERGGLTGELFF.

The rearrangement uses TRBV19 and TRBJ1-5; without DNA, the TCRdb call of TRBD1 cannot be checked. The germline gives CDR1 LNHDA, CDR2 SQIVND (reference sequence). The CDR3 contains 14 residues. This CDR3 is CASKGVNPYQPQHF.

The chain couples TRBV5-4 to TRBJ2-2; no DNA is available, so the TRBD2 call from TCRdb remains unchecked. Germline V gene lookup returns CDR1 SGHNT and CDR2 YYREEE (reference sequence). CDR3 length equals 17 residues. CDR3 residues: CASSLVTSGRNTGELFF.

The rearrangement links TRBV24-1 to TRBJ2-1; the TRBD1 assignment by TCRdb is unverifiable without DNA. There are 16 residues in the CDR3. The germline CDR1 and CDR2 sequences are KGHDR and SFDVKD. This chain's CDR3 is CATSDPARTNYNEQFF.

The chain recombines TRBV7-2 with TRBJ1-1; TCRdb lists TRBD1, though no DNA is available to test this call. Germline CDR1 reads SGHTA; CDR2 reads FQGNSA. The CDR3 contains 16 residues. CDR3 region: CASSQLGIYLNTEAFF.

The rearrangement uses TRBV12-3 or TRBV12-4 and TRBJ2-7. This CDR3 has 12 residues. The CDR3 here is CASSSWTREQYF.

The chain uses TRBV9 and TRBJ2-5. CDR3 size: 12 residues. Germline assignment: CDR1 SGDLS and CDR2 YYNGEE. CDR3 loop: CASSRLGETQYF. The variable domain in full, with the rest retrieved from reference TRBV9 and TRBJ2-5, is DSGVTQTPKHLITATGQRVTLRCSPRSGDLSVYWYQQSLDQGLQFLIQYYNGEERAKGNILERFSAQQFPDLHSELNLSSLELGDSALYFCASSRLGETQYFGPGTRLLVL.

The chain recombines TRBV5-1 with TRBJ2-5; TCRdb indicates TRBD1, and absent DNA this call remains unverified. The V gene's germline CDR1 is SGHRS and CDR2 YFSETQ. This CDR3 is 12 amino acids long. The CDR3 region is CASSFRGRAQYF.

V and J are TRBV20-1 and TRBJ2-7. Germline V CDR1 and CDR2: DFQATT, SNEGSKA (reference sequence). The CDR3 covers 15 residues. The CDR3 region is CSARDRLAGAYEQYF.

The chain recombines TRBV19 with TRBJ1-4; the TCRdb D gene call, TRBD1, has no DNA to confirm it. This CDR3 region has 15 residues. Per germline, CDR1 LNHDA and CDR2 SQIVND (reference sequence). The CDR3 sequence is CASSTRTGLREKLFF.

This chain uses TRBV18 with TRBJ2-7; absent DNA, TCRdb's TRBD1 call cannot be checked. In germline, CDR1 is KGHSH, CDR2 LQKENI. This CDR3 has 14 residues. CDR3 sequence: CASSNRGGIGEQYF. Variable domain in full (rest from reference TRBV18 and TRBJ2-7): NAGVMQNPRHLVRRRGQEARLRCSPMKGHSHVYWYRQLPEEGLKFMVYLQKENIIDESGMPKERFSAEFPKEGPSILRIQQVVRGDSAAYFCASSNRGGIGEQYFGPGTRLTVT.

The V gene is TRBV7-9, the J gene TRBJ2-7; lacking DNA, the TRBD1 call made by TCRdb goes unchecked. The germline V gene has CDR1 SEHNR and CDR2 FQNEAQ (reference sequence). The length of the CDR3 is 16 residues. The CDR3: CASSNRTVGGSYEQYF.

V is TRBV27 and J is TRBJ2-3; without DNA, the TCRdb call of TRBD1 cannot be checked. The CDR3 consists of 15 residues. Germline V gene lookup returns CDR1 MNHEY and CDR2 SMNVEV (reference sequence). Here the CDR3 reads CASKGRQDPAHTQYF.

The rearrangement joins TRBV29-1 to TRBJ1-3; TCRdb picks TRBD1, but there is no DNA to check that call. The CDR3 is 15 residues long. Germline V gives CDR1 SQVTM, CDR2 ANQGSEA. CDR3: CSVLGTPSSGNTIYF.

The chain carries TRBV6-5 and TRBJ2-1; lacking DNA, the TRBD1 call made by TCRdb goes unchecked. The germline CDR1 and CDR2 sequences are MNHEY and SVGAGI. The length of the CDR3 is 13 residues. This CDR3 reads CASHSGGYNEQFF.